These T cell receptor beta chains were read from a single sample in a study of cytomegalovirus exposure and HLA in healthy donors. The data were produced by immunoSEQ multiplex PCR, yet TCRdb's version contains in-frame clones alone and is incomplete. The sample shows around 100,000 clones, roughly 78% of them seen only once. The sequenced sample was PBMCs. The receptors were sampled from a male donor in good health and CMV-seropositive. The CDR3 runs from the conserved cysteine through the conserved F or W. A D gene is named only where the DNA matches it firmly. Rows may omit the clone size; those that give it use once, few, many or a size class.

abundance	len	d_gene	j_gene	v_gene	CDR3nt	CDR3aa
-	14	-	TRBJ1-4	TRBV27	TGTGCCAGCAGTGGAAGGGGCGCCGGCTGGAAACTGTTTTTT	CASSGRGAGWKLFF
-	13	-	TRBJ1-3	TRBV28	TGTGCCAGCACTCGGGGCTCTGGAAACACCATATATTTT	CASTRGSGNTIYF
-	15	TRBD2	TRBJ2-7	TRBV27	TGTGCCAGCAGTTTTTATCCGGGGGGCTCCTACGAGCAGTACTTC	CASSFYPGGSYEQYF
-	16	TRBD2	TRBJ2-1	TRBV4-1	TGCGCCAGCAGCCAAGCTAGCGGGAGCTCCTACAATGAGCAGTTCTTC	CASSQASGSSYNEQFF
few	14	-	TRBJ1-3	TRBV6-1	TGTGCCAGCAGCGAGGGACTCTCTGGAAACACCATATATTTT	CASSEGLSGNTIYF
few	12	-	TRBJ2-7	TRBV27	TGTGCCAGCAATCAGGGGACGGGAGAGCAGTACTTC	CASNQGTGEQYF
-	15	TRBD1	TRBJ1-2	TRBV7-9	TGTGCCAGCAGGGGCTCAGGGGGGAAAAACTATGGCTACACCTTC	CASRGSGGKNYGYTF
-	17	TRBD2	TRBJ2-1	TRBV6-1	TGTGCCAGCAGTGATTGGGTACTAGCGGGGGCCTACAATGAGCAGTTCTTC	CASSDWVLAGAYNEQFF
-	15	TRBD1	TRBJ1-5	TRBV19	TGTGCCAGTAGTAGAAGGACAGGGGGCAATCAGCCCCAGCATTTT	CASSRRTGGNQPQHF
-	15	-	TRBJ2-3	TRBV27	TGTGCCAGCAGTTCCAGTCCGGGGGGCACAGATACGCAGTATTTT	CASSSSPGGTDTQYF
-	14	-	TRBJ1-4	TRBV15	TGTGCCACCAGCAGAGAAGGGACAAATGAAAAACTGTTTTTT	CATSREGTNEKLFF
-	13	-	TRBJ2-1	TRBV29-1	TGCAGCGTTGGAGAACAGCCATACAATGAGCAGTTCTTC	CSVGEQPYNEQFF
few	17	-	TRBJ2-1	TRBV5-1	TGCGCCAGCAGCTTGACTAAGACAGGCGGCGGGCAAAATGAGCAGTTCTTC	CASSLTKTGGGQNEQFF
-	13	-	TRBJ2-5	TRBV6-1	TGTGCCAGCAGAGACGGAGCCCAAGAGACCCAGTACTTC	CASRDGAQETQYF
-	14	TRBD1	TRBJ1-1	TRBV27	TGTGCCAGCAGTCATGGGACAGCCAACACTGAAGCTTTCTTT	CASSHGTANTEAFF
-	14	TRBD1	TRBJ1-2	TRBV25-1	TGTGCCAGCAGTGGGACAGGGGATTTGGATGGCTACACCTTC	CASSGTGDLDGYTF
-	15	TRBD1	TRBJ1-2	TRBV27	TGTGCCAGCAGTTTATCTAAGGGGGCGAACTATGGCTACACCTTC	CASSLSKGANYGYTF
-	16	-	TRBJ1-6	TRBV28	TGTGCCAGCAGTTTATCGCCGAACTCGTATAATTCACCCCTCCACTTT	CASSLSPNSYNSPLHF
-	15	-	TRBJ1-1	TRBV7-6	TGTGCCAGCAGCTTAGCTGGACAGATGAACACTGAAGCTTTCTTT	CASSLAGQMNTEAFF
few	13	TRBD1	TRBJ1-2	TRBV19	TGTGCCAGTAGAGGCCAGGGGGGCTATGGCTACACCTTC	CASRGQGGYGYTF
once	16	TRBD1	TRBJ1-5	TRBV9	TGTGCCAGCAGCGTAGGGGCAGGGGGGACAGATCAGCCCCAGCATTTT	CASSVGAGGTDQPQHF
few	12	-	TRBJ1-6	TRBV29-1	TGCAGCGTTGGGGAGGAGAACTCACCCCTCCACTTT	CSVGEENSPLHF
-	12	TRBD1	TRBJ1-2	TRBV6-5	TGTGCCGTACGGGACAGTTCATATGGCTACACCTTC	CAVRDSSYGYTF
-	14	TRBD1	TRBJ1-4	TRBV6-5	TGTGCCAGCAGGGGACAGGGCTGGGATGAAAAACTGTTTTTT	CASRGQGWDEKLFF
-	15	-	TRBJ2-2	TRBV7-2	TGTGCCAGCAGCGAAGGACACACGAACACCGGGGAGCTGTTTTTT	CASSEGHTNTGELFF
-	17	TRBD2	TRBJ2-7	TRBV4-1	TGCGCCAGCAGCCAAGATAAATTACTAGCGGGACCCTACGAGCAGTACTTC	CASSQDKLLAGPYEQYF
-	13	TRBD1	TRBJ2-1	TRBV7-9	TGTGCCAGCACCGGTCAGGGGGCAGAGGAGCAGTTCTTC	CASTGQGAEEQFF
-	14	TRBD1	TRBJ2-5	TRBV2	TGTGCCAGCAGCTACAGGGGACCCAAAGAGACCCAGTACTTC	CASSYRGPKETQYF
-	11	TRBD1	TRBJ1-2	TRBV5-6	TGTGCCAGCAGCCTCGGGACAGAAAACACCTTC	CASSLGTENTF
-	15	-	TRBJ2-1	TRBV7-2	TGTGCCAGCAGCCCCGGGGGAGCGGGTGGCAATGAGCAGTTCTTC	CASSPGGAGGNEQFF
-	12	-	TRBJ1-1	TRBV6-1	TGTGCCAGCAGTGAAAGAATAGAGAGGGCTTTCTTT	CASSERIERAFF
-	16	TRBD2	TRBJ2-1	TRBV7-2	TGTGCCAGCAGCTTAGGGTCTAGCGGGGGGGCGAATGAGCAGTTCTTC	CASSLGSSGGANEQFF
-	17	TRBD1	TRBJ2-6	TRBV19	TGTGCCAGTAGTACTACAGCAGGGGGCTCTGGGGCCAACGTCCTGACTTTC	CASSTTAGGSGANVLTF
-	11	TRBD1	TRBJ2-7	TRBV2	TGTGCCAGCAGGGGACAGGGCCGACAGTACTTC	CASRGQGRQYF
-	16	-	TRBJ2-7	TRBV4-1	TGCGCCAGCAGCCAAGTGGGGGACACGGGCTCCTACGAGCAGTACTTC	CASSQVGDTGSYEQYF
-	15	TRBD1	TRBJ2-1	TRBV6-5	TGTGCCAGCACGAAGGACAGGGGGAGAAACAATGAGCAGTTCTTC	CASTKDRGRNNEQFF
-	13	-	TRBJ2-3	TRBV6-5	TGTGCCAGCACGGGAGAGAACACAGATACGCAGTATTTT	CASTGENTDTQYF
-	12	TRBD1	TRBJ2-1	TRBV25-1	TGTGCCAGCAGTTCCCGGACAGGAGGCCAGTTCTTC	CASSSRTGGQFF
-	16	TRBD2	TRBJ2-1	TRBV5-1	TGCGCCAGCAGCGACGAGGGGCGGGAGGGGGGCTATGAGCAGTTCTTC	CASSDEGREGGYEQFF
few	14	-	TRBJ2-1	TRBV5-1	TGCGCCAGCAGCTTGGAAGTGTCGGACAATGAGCAGTTCTTC	CASSLEVSDNEQFF
few	13	-	TRBJ1-2	TRBV2	TGTGCCAGCAGCCACGAGGGTCACTATGGCTACACCTTC	CASSHEGHYGYTF
-	15	-	TRBJ1-3	TRBV6-5	TGTGCCAGCAGTTCAACCGGGAAGGCCGGAAACACCATATATTTT	CASSSTGKAGNTIYF
-	16	TRBD2	TRBJ2-6	TRBV19	TGTGCCAGTAGGGGACTAGGGGGCTCTGGGGCCAACGTCCTGACTTTC	CASRGLGGSGANVLTF
few	13	-	TRBJ1-5	TRBV19	TGTGCCAGTAGTATGATGGGGGGTCAGCCCCAGCATTTT	CASSMMGGQPQHF
-	15	TRBD2	TRBJ2-3	TRBV30	TGTGCCTGGATCCCCCGGCTAGCGGGAACAGATACGCAGTATTTT	CAWIPRLAGTDTQYF
few	13	-	TRBJ2-3	TRBV4-1	TGCGCCAGCAGCCTGGAGCGGACAGATACGCAGTATTTT	CASSLERTDTQYF
-	14	TRBD2	TRBJ2-1	TRBV2	TGTGCCACCCAAACTAGCGGGAGGGCCCGGGAGCAGTTCTTC	CATQTSGRAREQFF
-	15	TRBD1	TRBJ1-5	TRBV6-1	TGTGCCAGCAGTGAAGTGCTTGGGACAGCTCAGCCCCAGCATTTT	CASSEVLGTAQPQHF